These T cell receptor beta chains were read from a single sample in a study of T cells in Graves' hyperthyroidism and ophthalmopathy. TCRdb fed the multiplex PCR reads into MiXCR, producing one record per CDR3 protein. The data hold a few hundred thousand distinct CDR3 sequences, with approximately 14% observed a single time. The sample taken for sequencing was blood. These receptors originate from a woman aged 40 to 55 with Graves' ophthalmopathy. Each CDR3 is given without its conserved first and last residue. The order of the fields is CDR3 protein, V gene, J gene.

SARDRALAGGPKSYEQY	TRBV20-1	TRBJ2-7
SVRPGQGREGHGYT	TRBV29-1	TRBJ1-2
ASSRRDRGAKNEKLF	TRBV2	TRBJ1-4
ASAFPRELF	TRBV9	TRBJ2-2
ASSLAGSYNEQF	TRBV27	TRBJ2-1
ATSSDTGTPYEQY	TRBV15	TRBJ2-7
ASNLFGQLDSLGYT	TRBV19	TRBJ1-2
ATSAVRPSHSNQPQH	TRBV9	TRBJ1-5
ASSRDRGHQPQH	TRBV7-2	TRBJ1-5
ATSDRQVTDTQY	TRBV24-1	TRBJ2-3
ASSTLPGQRGYT	TRBV19	TRBJ1-2
ASSPFGSSTDTQY	TRBV7-9	TRBJ2-3
ASSLGQGSDTQY	TRBV7-8	TRBJ2-3
ASRPRLDGTDTQY	TRBV13	TRBJ2-3
ASSEGLAGVSETQY	TRBV10-2	TRBJ2-5
SARAGVIRRDNEQF	TRBV20-1	TRBJ2-1
SAEGDSAREAF	TRBV29-1	TRBJ1-1
ASSGYRVDNTEAF	TRBV28	TRBJ1-1
ASSLSMGNEQF	TRBV27	TRBJ2-1
ASSLAGGGIDLSLNTEAF	TRBV7-9	TRBJ1-1
ASSPRQGKVSGELF	TRBV7-9	TRBJ2-2
ASSHSSGGQVDTQY	TRBV3-1	TRBJ2-3
ASSIEGVPTEAF	TRBV19	TRBJ1-1
ASSVDRHQKTQY	TRBV2	TRBJ2-5
SARDEGRPYNEQF	TRBV20-1	TRBJ2-1
ASSLTLAGVYEQY	TRBV7-2	TRBJ2-7
ASSLPDSLSYGNTIY	TRBV5-6	TRBJ1-3
ASSSIGGAVETQY	TRBV7-7	TRBJ2-5
ASSEFLQNYGYT	TRBV6-1	TRBJ1-2
ASSWDRVREQY	TRBV7-9	TRBJ2-7
ASSVEFNSPLH	TRBV9	TRBJ1-6
SVFLSKTRTEAF	TRBV29-1	TRBJ1-1
SVGGGTEAF	TRBV29-1	TRBJ1-1
ASSFLGGGKETQY	TRBV13	TRBJ2-5
ASSKNEKLF	TRBV28	TRBJ1-4
ASSWGQVNQPQH	TRBV6-2/TRBV6-3	TRBJ1-5
ASSLGDNTEAF	TRBV28	TRBJ1-1
ASSENRGETQY	TRBV2	TRBJ2-5
SASPSGGAVDTQY	TRBV20-1	TRBJ2-3
ASSGPGYRGNTIY	TRBV10-1	TRBJ1-3
ASSLGQLRETQY	TRBV3-1	TRBJ2-5
AWTVYGVANEQF	TRBV30	TRBJ2-1
ASSQSRTRGANQPQH	TRBV4-1	TRBJ1-5
ASSQGLAEPTSTDTQY	TRBV7-9	TRBJ2-3
ASSFQGMGQF	TRBV5-1	TRBJ2-1
ASQPLGEFGELF	TRBV5-5	TRBJ2-2
ASSLSLVYGYT	TRBV13	TRBJ1-2
ASSQRGGEYEQY	TRBV3-1	TRBJ2-7